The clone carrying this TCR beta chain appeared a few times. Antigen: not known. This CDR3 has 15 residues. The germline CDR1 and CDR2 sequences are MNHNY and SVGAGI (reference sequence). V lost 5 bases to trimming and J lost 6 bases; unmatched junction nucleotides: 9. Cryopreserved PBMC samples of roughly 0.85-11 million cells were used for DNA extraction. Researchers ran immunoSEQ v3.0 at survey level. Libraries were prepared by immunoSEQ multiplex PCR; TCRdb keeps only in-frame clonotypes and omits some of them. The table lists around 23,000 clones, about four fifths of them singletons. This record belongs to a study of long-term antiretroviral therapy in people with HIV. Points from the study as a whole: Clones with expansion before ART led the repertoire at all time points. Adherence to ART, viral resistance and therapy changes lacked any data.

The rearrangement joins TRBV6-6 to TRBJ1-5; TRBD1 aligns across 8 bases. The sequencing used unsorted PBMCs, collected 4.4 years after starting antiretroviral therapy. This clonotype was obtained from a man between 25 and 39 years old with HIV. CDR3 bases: TGTGCCAGCAGTACCATGAGGGACAGGCCTCAGCCCCAGCATTTT. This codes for CASSTMRDRPQPQHF.